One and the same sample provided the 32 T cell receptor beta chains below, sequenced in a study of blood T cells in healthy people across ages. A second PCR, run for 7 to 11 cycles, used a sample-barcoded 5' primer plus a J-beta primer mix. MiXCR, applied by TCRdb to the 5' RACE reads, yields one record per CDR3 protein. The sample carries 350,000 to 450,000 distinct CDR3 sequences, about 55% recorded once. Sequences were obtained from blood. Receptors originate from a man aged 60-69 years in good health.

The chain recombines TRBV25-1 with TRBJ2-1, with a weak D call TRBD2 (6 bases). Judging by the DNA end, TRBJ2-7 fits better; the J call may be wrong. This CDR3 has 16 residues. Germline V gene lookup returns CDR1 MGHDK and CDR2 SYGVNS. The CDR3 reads CASSDGGALNYNEQYF. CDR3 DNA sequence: TGTGCCAGCAGTGACGGAGGGGCACTTAACTACAATGAGCAGTACTTC.

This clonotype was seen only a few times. The DNA of the CDR3 is TGTGCCAGCAGCTTGGTCGGGCGGCTCCCTAGCACAGATACGCAGTATTTT. It is translated as CASSLVGRLPSTDTQYF. The chain recombines TRBV5-4 with TRBJ2-3; D is uncertain. CDR3 length equals 17 residues. V lost 0 bases and J 0 bases, leaving 14 bases between the germline ends. Germline V gene sequence: CDR1 SGHNT, CDR2 YYREEE (reference sequence).

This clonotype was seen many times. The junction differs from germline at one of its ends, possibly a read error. Here the CDR3 DNA reads TGTGCTAGCAGCCCCCGGACCCGCGGGACGCTGGGCAATGAGCAGTTCTTC. This sequence encodes CASSPRTRGTLGNEQFF. The V call is TRBV7-7, the J call TRBJ2-1; possibly TRBD2 for D (6 bases). This CDR3 spans 17 amino acids. Germline CDR1 SSHAT, CDR2 FNYEAQ (reference sequence). Using reference TRBV7-7 and TRBJ2-1 for the parts outside the CDR3, the full variable domain is GAGVSQSPRYKVTKRGQDVTLRCDPISSHATLYWYQQALGQGPEFLTYFNYEAQPDKSGLPSDRFSAERPEGSISTLTIQRTEQRDSAMYRCASSPRTRGTLGNEQFFGPGTRLTVL.

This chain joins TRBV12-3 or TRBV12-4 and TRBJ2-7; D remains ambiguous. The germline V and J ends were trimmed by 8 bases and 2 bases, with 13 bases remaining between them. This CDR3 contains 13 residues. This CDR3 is CASSGSMTYEQYF. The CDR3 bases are TGTGCCAGCTCTGGCAGTATGACCTACGAGCAGTACTTC.

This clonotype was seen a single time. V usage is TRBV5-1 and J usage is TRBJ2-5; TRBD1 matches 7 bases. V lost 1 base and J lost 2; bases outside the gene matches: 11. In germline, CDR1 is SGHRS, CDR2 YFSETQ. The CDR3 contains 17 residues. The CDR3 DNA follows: TGCGCCAGCAGCTTGAGAGGTACTGGGACAGCTCAAGAGACCCAGTACTTC. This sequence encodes CASSLRGTGTAQETQYF.

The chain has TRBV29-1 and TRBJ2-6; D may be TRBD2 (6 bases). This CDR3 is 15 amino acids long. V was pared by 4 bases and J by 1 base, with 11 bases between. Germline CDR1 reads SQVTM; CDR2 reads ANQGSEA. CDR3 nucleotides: TGCAGCGTTGGCCCCGGGGGTTCTGGGGCCAACGTCCTGACTTTC. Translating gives CSVGPGGSGANVLTF.

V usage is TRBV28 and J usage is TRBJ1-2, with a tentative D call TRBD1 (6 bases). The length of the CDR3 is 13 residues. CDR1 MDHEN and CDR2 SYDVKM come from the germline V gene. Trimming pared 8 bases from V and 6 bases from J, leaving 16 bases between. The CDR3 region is CASRGTRGDGYTF. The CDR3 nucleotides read TGTGCCAGCCGTGGGACCAGGGGAGATGGCTACACCTTC.

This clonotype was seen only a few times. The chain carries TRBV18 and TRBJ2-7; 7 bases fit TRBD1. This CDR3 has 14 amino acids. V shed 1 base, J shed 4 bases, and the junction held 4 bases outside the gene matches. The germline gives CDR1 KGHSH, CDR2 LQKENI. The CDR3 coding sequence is TGTGCCAGCTCACCACAGACAGGGTTGTACGAGCAGTACTTC. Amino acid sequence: CASSPQTGLYEQYF.

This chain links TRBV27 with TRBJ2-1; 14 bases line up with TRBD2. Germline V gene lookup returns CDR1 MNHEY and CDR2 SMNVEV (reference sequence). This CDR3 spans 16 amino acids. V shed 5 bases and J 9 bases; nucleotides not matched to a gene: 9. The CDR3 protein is CASSTATSGRAGEQFF. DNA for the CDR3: TGTGCCAGCAGTACGGCGACTAGCGGGAGGGCCGGTGAGCAGTTCTTC.

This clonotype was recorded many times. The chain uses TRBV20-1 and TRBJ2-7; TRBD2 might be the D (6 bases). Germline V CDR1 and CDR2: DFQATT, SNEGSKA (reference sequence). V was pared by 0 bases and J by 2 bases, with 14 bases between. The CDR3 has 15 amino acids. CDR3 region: CSARDWGESPYEQYF. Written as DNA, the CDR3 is TGCAGTGCTAGAGATTGGGGGGAGAGCCCCTACGAGCAGTACTTC.

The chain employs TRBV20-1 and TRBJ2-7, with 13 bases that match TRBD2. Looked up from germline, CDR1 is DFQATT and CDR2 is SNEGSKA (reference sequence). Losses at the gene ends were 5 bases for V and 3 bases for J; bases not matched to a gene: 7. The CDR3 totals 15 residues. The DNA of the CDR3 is TGCAGTGCTCCCGACAGGACTAGCGGGAGCTACGAGCAGTACTTC. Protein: CSAPDRTSGSYEQYF.

CDR3: CAWSPDRENTEAFF. The CDR3 nucleotides are TGTGCCTGGTCTCCCGACAGGGAGAACACTGAAGCTTTCTTT. V gene TRBV30 combines with J gene TRBJ1-1, with 7 positions matching TRBD1. There are 14 residues in the CDR3. In germline, CDR1 is GTSNPN, CDR2 SVGIG (reference sequence). J lost 1 base, V lost 5 bases, and 7 bases had no gene match.

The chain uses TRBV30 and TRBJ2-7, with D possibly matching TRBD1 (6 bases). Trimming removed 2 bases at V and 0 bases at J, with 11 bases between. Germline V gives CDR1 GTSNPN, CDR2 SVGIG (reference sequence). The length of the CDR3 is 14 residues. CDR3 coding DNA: TGTGCCTGGAGTAAGGACAGTACCTCCTACGAGCAGTACTTC. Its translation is CAWSKDSTSYEQYF.

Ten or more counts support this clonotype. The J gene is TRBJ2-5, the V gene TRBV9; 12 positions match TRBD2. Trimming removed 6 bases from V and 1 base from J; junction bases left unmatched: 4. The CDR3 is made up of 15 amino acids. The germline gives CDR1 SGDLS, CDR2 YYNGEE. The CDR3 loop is CASTTSGGFQETQYF. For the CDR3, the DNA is TGTGCCAGCACCACTAGCGGGGGGTTCCAAGAGACCCAGTACTTC.

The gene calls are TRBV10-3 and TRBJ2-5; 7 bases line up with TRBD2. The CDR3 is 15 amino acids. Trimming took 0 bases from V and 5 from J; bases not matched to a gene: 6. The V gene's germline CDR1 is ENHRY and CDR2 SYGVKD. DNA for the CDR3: TGTGCCATCAGTGAGTCGAGCCAGGGAGGGGAGACCCAGTACTTC. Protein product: CAISESSQGGETQYF.

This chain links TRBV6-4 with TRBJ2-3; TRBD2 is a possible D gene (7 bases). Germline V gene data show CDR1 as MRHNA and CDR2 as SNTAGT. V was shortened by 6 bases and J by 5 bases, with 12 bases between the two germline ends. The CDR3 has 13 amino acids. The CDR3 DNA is TGTGCCAGCAGCGCGGGGGCGCAAGATACGCAGTATTTT. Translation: CASSAGAQDTQYF.

The CDR3 nucleotides are TGTGCCAGCAGCTGGGGTCTTAATTCACCCCTCCACTTT. This codes for CASSWGLNSPLHF. V and J are TRBV5-5 and TRBJ1-6; D remains unclear. In germline, CDR1 is SGHKS, CDR2 YYEKEE (reference sequence). The CDR3 loop spans 13 amino acids. V was shortened by 3 bases and J by 6 bases, with 7 bases between the two germline ends.

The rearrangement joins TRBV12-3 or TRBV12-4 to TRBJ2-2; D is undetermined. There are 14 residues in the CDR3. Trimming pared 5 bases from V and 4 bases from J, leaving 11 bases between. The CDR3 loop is CASSQHRGTGELFF. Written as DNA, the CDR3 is TGTGCCAGCAGTCAGCATCGCGGCACCGGGGAGCTGTTTTTT.

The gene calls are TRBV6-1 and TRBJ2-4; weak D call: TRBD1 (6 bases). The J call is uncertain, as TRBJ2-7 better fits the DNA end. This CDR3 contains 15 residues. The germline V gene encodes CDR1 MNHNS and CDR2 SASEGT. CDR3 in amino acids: CASSEVQGATTEQYF. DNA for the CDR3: TGTGCCAGCAGTGAGGTACAGGGAGCTACGACCGAGCAGTACTTC.

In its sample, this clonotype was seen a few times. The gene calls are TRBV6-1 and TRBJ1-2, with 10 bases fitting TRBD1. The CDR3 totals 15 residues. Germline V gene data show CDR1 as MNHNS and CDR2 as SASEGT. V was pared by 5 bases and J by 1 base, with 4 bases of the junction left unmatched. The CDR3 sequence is CASSPGTGVNYGYTF. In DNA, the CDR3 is TGTGCCAGCAGTCCCGGGACAGGGGTTAACTATGGCTACACCTTC.

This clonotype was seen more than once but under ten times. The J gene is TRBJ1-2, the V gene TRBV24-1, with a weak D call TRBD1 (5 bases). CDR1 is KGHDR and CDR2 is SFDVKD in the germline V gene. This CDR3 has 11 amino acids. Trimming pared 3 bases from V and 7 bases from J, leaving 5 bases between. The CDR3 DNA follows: TGTGCCACCAGTGATCAGGGTGGCTACACCTTC. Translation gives CATSDQGGYTF.

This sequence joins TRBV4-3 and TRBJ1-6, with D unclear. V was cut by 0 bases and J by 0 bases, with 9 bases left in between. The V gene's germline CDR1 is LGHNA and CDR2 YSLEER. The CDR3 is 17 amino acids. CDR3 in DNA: TGCGCCAGCAGCCAAGAACTCGCGAGCTCCTATAATTCACCCCTCCACTTT. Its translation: CASSQELASSYNSPLHF.

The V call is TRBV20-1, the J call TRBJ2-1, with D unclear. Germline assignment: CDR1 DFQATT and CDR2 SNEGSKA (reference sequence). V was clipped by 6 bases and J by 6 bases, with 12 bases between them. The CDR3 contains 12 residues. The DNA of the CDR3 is TGCAGTGCCAGATGGTTGCCCAATGAGCAGTTCTTC. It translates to CSARWLPNEQFF.

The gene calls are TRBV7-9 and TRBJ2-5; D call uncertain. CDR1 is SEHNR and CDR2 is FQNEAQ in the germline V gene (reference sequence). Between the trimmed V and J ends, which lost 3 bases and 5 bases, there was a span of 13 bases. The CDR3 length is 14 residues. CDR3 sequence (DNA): TGTGCCAGCAGCTTTTACCGCACCGGGGAGACCCAGTACTTC. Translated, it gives CASSFYRTGETQYF.

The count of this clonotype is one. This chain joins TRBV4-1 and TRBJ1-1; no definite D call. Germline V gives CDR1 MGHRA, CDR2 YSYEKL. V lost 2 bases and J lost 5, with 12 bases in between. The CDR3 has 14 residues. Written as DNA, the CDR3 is TGCGCCAGCAGCCAATACAGTTTTGGGACTGAAGCTTTCTTT. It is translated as CASSQYSFGTEAFF.

CDR3 amino acids: CASSPPPRLAGSYNEQFF. DNA for the CDR3: TGTGCCAGCAGCCCCCCCCCCCGGCTAGCGGGGTCCTACAATGAGCAGTTCTTC. This chain links TRBV7-9 with TRBJ2-1; 9 nucleotides agree with TRBD2. The V and J ends lost 5 bases and 1 base, in that order; junction bases with no gene match: 12. This CDR3 spans 18 amino acids. From germline, CDR1 is SEHNR and CDR2 FQNEAQ (reference sequence). Together with reference TRBV7-9 and TRBJ2-1, the CDR3 gives the full variable domain: DTGVSQNPRHKITKRGQNVTFRCDPISEHNRLYWYRQTLGQGPEFLTYFQNEAQLEKSRLLSDRFSAERPKGSFSTLEIQRTEQGDSAMYLCASSPPPRLAGSYNEQFFGPGTRLTVL.

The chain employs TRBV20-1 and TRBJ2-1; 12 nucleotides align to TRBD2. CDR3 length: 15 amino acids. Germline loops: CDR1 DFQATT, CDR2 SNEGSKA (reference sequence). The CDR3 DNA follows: TGCAGCCGCAGCCCTAGCGGGAGGGCAGGGAATGAGCAGTTCTTC. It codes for CSRSPSGRAGNEQFF.

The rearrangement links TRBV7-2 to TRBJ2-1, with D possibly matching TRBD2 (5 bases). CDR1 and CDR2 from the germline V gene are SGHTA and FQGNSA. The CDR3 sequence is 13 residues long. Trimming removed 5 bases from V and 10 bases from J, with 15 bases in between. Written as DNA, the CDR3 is TGTGCCAGCAGCGTAGAGGGTGCGGCGGAGCAGTTCTTC. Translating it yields CASSVEGAAEQFF. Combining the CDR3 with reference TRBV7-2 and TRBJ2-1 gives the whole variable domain GAGVSQSPSNKVTEKGKDVELRCDPISGHTALYWYRQSLGQGLEFLIYFQGNSAPDKSGLPSDRFSAERTGGSVSTLTIQRTQQEDSAVYLCASSVEGAAEQFFGPGTRLTVL.

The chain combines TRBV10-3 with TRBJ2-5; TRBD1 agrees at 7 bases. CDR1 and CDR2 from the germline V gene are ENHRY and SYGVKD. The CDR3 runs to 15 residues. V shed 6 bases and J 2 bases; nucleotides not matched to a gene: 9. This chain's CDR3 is CAISPGDRIQETQYF. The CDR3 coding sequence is TGTGCCATCAGCCCCGGGGACAGAATACAAGAGACCCAGTACTTC.

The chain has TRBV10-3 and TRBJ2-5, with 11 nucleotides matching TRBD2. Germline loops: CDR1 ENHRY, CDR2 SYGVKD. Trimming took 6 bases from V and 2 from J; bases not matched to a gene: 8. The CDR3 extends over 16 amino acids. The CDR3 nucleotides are TGTGCCATCAGGCCTAGCGGGGGGATTTCACAAGAGACCCAGTACTTC. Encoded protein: CAIRPSGGISQETQYF.

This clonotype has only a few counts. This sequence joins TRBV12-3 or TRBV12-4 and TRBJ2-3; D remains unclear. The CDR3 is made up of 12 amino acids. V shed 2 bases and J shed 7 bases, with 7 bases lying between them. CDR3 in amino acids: CASSLMGNTQYF. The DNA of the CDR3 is TGTGCCAGCAGTTTAATGGGGAATACGCAGTATTTT.

The CDR3 here is CASSFPGISQETQYF. CDR3 nucleotides: TGTGCCAGCAGCTTCCCCGGAATATCACAAGAGACCCAGTACTTC. The chain has TRBV11-2 and TRBJ2-5; D ambiguous. Germline V lookup: CDR1 SGHAT, CDR2 FQNNGV. V gave up 3 bases and J gave up 2 bases, with 13 bases separating them. The CDR3 extends over 15 amino acids. The full variable domain, in which reference TRBV11-2 and TRBJ2-5 provide the parts outside the CDR3, is EAGVAQSPRYKIIEKRQSVAFWCNPISGHATLYWYQQILGQGPKLLIQFQNNGVVDDSQLPKDRFSAERLKGVDSTLKIQPAKLEDSAVYLCASSFPGISQETQYFGPGTRLLVL.